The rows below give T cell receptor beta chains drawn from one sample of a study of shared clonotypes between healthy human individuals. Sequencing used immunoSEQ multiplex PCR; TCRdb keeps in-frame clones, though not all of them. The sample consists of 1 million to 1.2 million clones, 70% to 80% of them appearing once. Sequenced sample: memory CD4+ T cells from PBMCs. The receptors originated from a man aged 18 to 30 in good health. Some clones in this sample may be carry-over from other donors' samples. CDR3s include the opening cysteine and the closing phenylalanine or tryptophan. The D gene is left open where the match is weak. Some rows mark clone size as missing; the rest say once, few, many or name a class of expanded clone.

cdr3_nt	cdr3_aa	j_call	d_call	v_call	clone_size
TGTGCCAGCAGTTTCCCCGGGACAGGGGGCACTGGGGCCAACGTCCTGACTTTC	CASSFPGTGGTGANVLTF	TRBJ2-6	TRBD1	TRBV28	.
TGTGCCAGCAGCTTCCCAGCGGGAAGGGCGCCTGGGGAGCAGTACTTC	CASSFPAGRAPGEQYF	TRBJ2-7	TRBD2	TRBV7-2	.
TGTGCCAGCAGCGTAGGGAGCTCCTACGAGCAGTACTTC	CASSVGSSYEQYF	TRBJ2-7	.	TRBV9	.
TGCAGCGTTGTCAAAGGGGACGAGACCCAGTACTTC	CSVVKGDETQYF	TRBJ2-5	.	TRBV29-1	.
TGTGCCAGCAGTGGCGGGACCTGGGACGAGCAGTACTTC	CASSGGTWDEQYF	TRBJ2-7	.	TRBV4-2	.
TGTGCCAGCAGTGAATATCCTATTGGACTAGCGGGAGTCGAGCAGTACTTC	CASSEYPIGLAGVEQYF	TRBJ2-7	TRBD2	TRBV25-1	.
TGCAGTGTACCGGCGCAGTACTTC	CSVPAQYF	TRBJ2-7	.	TRBV20-1	few
TGTGCCAGCAGCTCCGACGCCCGTCTTGACATTCAGTACTTC	CASSSDARLDIQYF	TRBJ2-4	.	TRBV5-4	.
TGTGCCAGCAGTCCCCGGGACGACACAGATACGCAGTATTTT	CASSPRDDTDTQYF	TRBJ2-3	.	TRBV27	.
TGTGCCAGCAGCTTAGAGCAGACGAACTATGGCTACACCTTC	CASSLEQTNYGYTF	TRBJ1-2	.	TRBV7-8	.
TGTGCCATCAGTGGAGGGGAGGACACTGAAGCTTTCTTC	CAISGGEDTEAFF	TRBJ1-1	.	TRBV10-3	.
TGTGCCAGTAGTGTATGGACAGACGCTAGAGGCTACACCTTC	CASSVWTDARGYTF	TRBJ1-2	.	TRBV19	.
TGTGCCAGTAGTATAGCCGCGGGAGGTCCCTACGAGCAGTACTTC	CASSIAAGGPYEQYF	TRBJ2-7	TRBD2	TRBV19	.
TGCAGTCCTAGGGGGAACTCCTACGAGCAGTACTTC	CSPRGNSYEQYF	TRBJ2-7	.	TRBV29-1	.
TGTGCCAGCAGCCGTCCAGAGGGGGATCACAATGAGCAGTTCTTC	CASSRPEGDHNEQFF	TRBJ2-1	.	TRBV28	.
TGTGCCAGCAGCTTAGGGGACAGGGGGCAAGCTGAGACCCAGTACTTC	CASSLGDRGQAETQYF	TRBJ2-5	TRBD1	TRBV7-2	few
TGCGCCAGCGCTTATGGCTCCTACAATGAGCAGTTCTTC	CASAYGSYNEQFF	TRBJ2-1	.	TRBV5-1	.
TGTGCCAGCAGTTTCCCACCTGGGACAGGGGGCACTGAAGCTTTCTTT	CASSFPPGTGGTEAFF	TRBJ1-1	TRBD1	TRBV28	.
TGCAGTGCTGGGGGCCCTGGCTACACCTTC	CSAGGPGYTF	TRBJ1-2	.	TRBV20-1	.
TGTGCCAGCTCACCAACCGGTAATCAGCCCCAGCATTTT	CASSPTGNQPQHF	TRBJ1-5	.	TRBV18	few
TGTGCCAGCAGTATTAGGGTTCAGGGCGAGCAGTACTTC	CASSIRVQGEQYF	TRBJ2-7	.	TRBV2	.
TGTGCCACCGCCTGGGGGCTAGCGGGGTACAATGAGCAGTTCTTC	CATAWGLAGYNEQFF	TRBJ2-1	TRBD2	TRBV15	.
TGCGCCAGCAGCAGGGGACAGGCCGTGGAGACCCAGTACTTC	CASSRGQAVETQYF	TRBJ2-5	TRBD1	TRBV5-1	.
TGTGCCTGGAGTCTGCTTACCTACGAGCAGTACTTC	CAWSLLTYEQYF	TRBJ2-7	.	TRBV30	.